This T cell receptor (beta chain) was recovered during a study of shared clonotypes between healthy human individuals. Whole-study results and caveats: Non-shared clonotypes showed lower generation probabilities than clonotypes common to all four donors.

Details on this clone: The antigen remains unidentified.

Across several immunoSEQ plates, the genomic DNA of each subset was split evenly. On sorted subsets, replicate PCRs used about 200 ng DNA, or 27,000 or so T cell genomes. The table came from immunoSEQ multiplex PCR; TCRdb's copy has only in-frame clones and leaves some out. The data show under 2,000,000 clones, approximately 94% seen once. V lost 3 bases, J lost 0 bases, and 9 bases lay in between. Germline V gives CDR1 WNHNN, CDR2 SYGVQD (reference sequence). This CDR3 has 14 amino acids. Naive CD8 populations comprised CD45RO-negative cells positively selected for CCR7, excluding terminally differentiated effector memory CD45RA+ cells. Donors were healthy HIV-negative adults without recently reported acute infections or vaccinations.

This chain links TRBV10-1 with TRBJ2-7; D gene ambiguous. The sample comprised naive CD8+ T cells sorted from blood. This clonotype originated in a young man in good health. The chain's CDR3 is CASSDFGSSYEQYF. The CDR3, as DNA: TGCGCCAGCAGTGACTTCGGGTCCTCCTACGAGCAGTACTTC.